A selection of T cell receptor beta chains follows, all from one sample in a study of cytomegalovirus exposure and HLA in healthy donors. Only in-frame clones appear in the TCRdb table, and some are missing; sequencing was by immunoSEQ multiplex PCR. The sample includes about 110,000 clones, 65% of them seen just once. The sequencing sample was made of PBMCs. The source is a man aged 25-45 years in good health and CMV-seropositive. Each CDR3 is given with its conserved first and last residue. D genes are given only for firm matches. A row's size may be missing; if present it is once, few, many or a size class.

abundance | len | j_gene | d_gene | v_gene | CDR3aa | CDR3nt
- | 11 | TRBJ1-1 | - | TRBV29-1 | CSTHTNTEAFF | TGCAGCACCCACACGAACACTGAAGCTTTCTTT
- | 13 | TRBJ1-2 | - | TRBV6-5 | CASSSRRAGGYTF | TGTGCCAGCAGTTCTCGACGGGCGGGTGGCTACACCTTC
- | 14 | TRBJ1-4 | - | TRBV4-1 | CASSQDRYNEKLFF | TGCGCCAGCAGCCAAGACAGATATAATGAAAAACTGTTTTTT
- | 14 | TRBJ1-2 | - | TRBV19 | CATSRTMGGYGYTF | TGTGCCACTTCGAGAACGATGGGAGGCTATGGCTACACCTTC
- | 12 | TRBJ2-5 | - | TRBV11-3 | CASSIYQETQYF | TGTGCCAGCAGTATATACCAAGAGACCCAGTACTTC
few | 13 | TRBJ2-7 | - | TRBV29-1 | CSVESRDNYEQYF | TGCAGCGTTGAGTCCAGGGATAATTACGAGCAGTACTTC
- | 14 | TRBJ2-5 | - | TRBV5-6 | CASSPWQGLETQYF | TGTGCCAGCAGCCCATGGCAGGGCTTAGAGACCCAGTACTTC
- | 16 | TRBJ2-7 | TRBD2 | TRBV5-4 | CASSWTSGGLSYEQYF | TGTGCCAGCAGCTGGACTAGCGGGGGGCTTTCCTACGAGCAGTACTTC
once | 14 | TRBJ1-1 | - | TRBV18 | CASSPFEMNTEAFF | TGTGCCAGCTCACCATTCGAGATGAACACTGAAGCTTTCTTT
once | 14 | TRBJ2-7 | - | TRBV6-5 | CASSYLGGPYEQYF | TGTGCCAGCAGTTACCTCGGGGGGCCCTACGAGCAGTACTTC
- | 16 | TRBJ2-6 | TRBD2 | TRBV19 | CASSSGGRSGANVLTF | TGTGCCAGTAGTTCGGGGGGTCGTTCTGGGGCCAACGTCCTGACTTTC
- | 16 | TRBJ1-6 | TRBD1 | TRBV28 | CASKRGGAGNNSPLHF | TGTGCCAGCAAGCGAGGGGGCGCTGGCAATAATTCACCCCTCCACTTT